This entry concerns a single T cell receptor (beta chain). This clone has only a few counts. Its specific antigen is unknown. No much larger clonotype is one base removed from it; base qualities were not supplied. The entry originates in a study of PD-L1 blockade in urothelial cancer (dated by TCRdb to between 2016 and 2019). With respect to the entire study: Every patient began therapy at some point between 2014 and 2015 and was given atezolizumab 1,200 mg intravenously every 3 weeks. Durable clinical benefit meant progression-free survival longer than 6 months, and TCR features were also tested against progression-free and overall survival. Fewer than ten patients achieved durable clinical benefit and about 19 did not. An ECOG performance status of 0 or 1 was recorded for the patients, and 0 to 3 prior chemotherapy regimens had been received by the patients. A median of 141,255 T cells and approximately 83,000 unique TCRs was obtained from blood samples, and a median clonality of approximately 0.086 was observed. Blood samples were analyzed at two time points: 3 weeks after treatment start (second dose) and 6 weeks after treatment start. Pretreatment tumor samples, along with matched peripheral blood collected serially before and after atezolizumab treatment, underwent TCR sequencing. Somatic, immune and clinical correlates of response to PD-L1 blockade with atezolizumab in urothelial cancer were the focus of an exploratory multi-omic analysis. About 85% of the 29 patients were males with bladder-origin urothelial cancer, and about 60% of the roughly 30 reported a prior smoking history. Whole exome sequencing and RNA sequencing of pretreatment tumors were performed alongside TCR sequencing in the same patients. Twenty-nine patients had pretreatment blood TCR-seq, about 25 had at least one posttreatment blood collection, and about 25 had tumor TCR-seq. Overall study results and their limits: Patients with durable benefit showed greater expansion of tumor-associated TCR clones in peripheral blood 3 weeks after starting treatment (n of about 22, p = 0.022). A pretreatment peripheral blood TCR clonality below the median was linked to improved progression-free and overall survival. Because of the small sample size (n ≈ 27) and the many exploratory analyses performed, the results are intended to be regarded as hypothesis-generating.

Each PCR received spiked-in synthetic TCR analog templates so that absolute template abundance could be estimated from read counts. Using the immunoSEQ assay, TCRbeta CDR3 regions were amplified from genomic DNA with bias-controlled V and J gene primers. Rearranged TCRbeta segments were sequenced at approximately 20X coverage. The paper's processing steps were these. Clustering was used to correct sequencing errors, and CDR3s were annotated against IMGT to assign V, D and J genes. Out-of-frame and stop-codon sequences were excluded, and only productive TCRbeta rearrangements were used in downstream analyses. To compute clonality, Shannon entropy was normalized by the log of the number of unique productive sequences and then subtracted from one. Clones differing between time points or between blood and tumor were identified by Fisher's exact test with Benjamini-Hochberg correction at adjusted p below 0.01. TCRdb limited this immuneACCESS table to in-frame rearrangements with V and J called. A share of clones is missing; checked studies link under half to unresolved V genes, and the rest is unexplained. V, J and clone size derive from that table, while D and trimming were established from the DNA sequence. The table for this sample lists about 43,000 clones; around 80% of them were counted only once. Around 15% of the sample rests with the top ten.

CDR1 is given as LNHDA and CDR2 as SQIVND, both from the germline V gene (reference sequence). The CDR3 spans 13 residues, from the cysteine through the phenylalanine. The kept DNA is CDR3 alone, 39 bases in frame from the first base. V loses 5 bases at its end and J loses 3 bases; junction bases beyond the gene matches: 4. This specimen's time point label, interpreted: pretreatment peripheral blood. A total of 25 to 35 patients with locally advanced or metastatic urothelial carcinoma, treated at Memorial Sloan Kettering on a trial protocol, made up the cohort. Peripheral blood mononuclear cells were collected pretreatment and during treatment, with between 1 and 8 total time points obtained per patient. The Qiagen DNeasy Blood extraction kit was used to purify genomic DNA from total PBMCs and tumor samples. PBMCs were collected pretreatment and during treatment, and were isolated and stored as previously described.

Sequences were derived from PBMCs, sampled around atezolizumab (anti-PD-L1) treatment. The receptor's source is a man in his 60s with urothelial cancer. The chain was built from TRBV19 and TRBJ2-7, with 7 bases aligning to TRBD1. The CDR3 protein: CASSPGQVYEQYF. The DNA sequence is as follows: TGTGCCAGTAGTCCTGGACAGGTCTACGAGCAGTACTTC.